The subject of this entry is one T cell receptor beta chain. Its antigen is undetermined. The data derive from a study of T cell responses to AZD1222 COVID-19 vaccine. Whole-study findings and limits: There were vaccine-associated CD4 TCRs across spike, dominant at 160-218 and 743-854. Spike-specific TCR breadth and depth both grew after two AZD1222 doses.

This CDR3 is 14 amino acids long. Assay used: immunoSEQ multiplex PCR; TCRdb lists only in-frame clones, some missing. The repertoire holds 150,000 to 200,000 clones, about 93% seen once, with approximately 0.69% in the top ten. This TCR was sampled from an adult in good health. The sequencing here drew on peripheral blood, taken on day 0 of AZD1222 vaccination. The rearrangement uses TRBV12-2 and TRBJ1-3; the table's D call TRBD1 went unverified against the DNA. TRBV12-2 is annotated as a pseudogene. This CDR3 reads CASRLAGAGNTIYF. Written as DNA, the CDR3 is TGTGCAAGTCGCTTAGCAGGGGCTGGAAACACCATATATTTT.